A single sample gave rise to the 21 T cell receptor beta chains below, sequenced in a study of blood T cell repertoires in COVID-19. Only in-frame clones appear in the TCRdb table, and some are missing; sequencing was by immunoSEQ multiplex PCR. Among under 80,000 clones listed, 85% to 90% were seen once. Specimen: peripheral blood. These receptors were collected from a woman over 75 with active COVID-19.

The chain combines TRBV7-2 with TRBJ1-5, with 8 bases fitting TRBD1. The CDR3 runs to 15 residues. Germline values: CDR1 SGHTA, CDR2 FQGNSA. With 0 bases clipped from V and 15 bases from J, the junction kept 13 bases outside the gene matches. CDR3 in DNA: TGTGCCAGCAGCTTAGCCGCCGGTGGACAGGGTAATTTGCATTTT. It yields the protein CASSLAAGGQGNLHF.

This clone has just a few counts. The chain joins TRBV18 to TRBJ2-7, with 13 bases lining up with TRBD2. V lost 4 bases and J lost 0; bases outside the gene matches: 3. The CDR3 is made up of 16 amino acids. Looked up from germline, CDR1 is KGHSH and CDR2 is LQKENI. In DNA, the CDR3 is TGTGCCAGCTCACGCGGGACTAGCGGGACCTCCTACGAGCAGTACTTC. Protein sequence: CASSRGTSGTSYEQYF.

The chain employs TRBV12-3 or TRBV12-4 and TRBJ2-7; weak D call: TRBD1 (5 bases). Trimming pared 3 bases from V and 2 bases from J, leaving 8 bases between. The CDR3 loop spans 13 amino acids. The CDR3 nucleotides are TGTGCCAGCAGTTTCCAGGGAACCTACGAGCAGTACTTC. Residues: CASSFQGTYEQYF.

The chain carries TRBV5-4 and TRBJ1-2; D is unclear. The V end lost 0 bases, the J end lost 8 bases, and 14 bases lay between the germline ends. Per the germline V gene, CDR1 is SGHNT and CDR2 is YYREEE (reference sequence). The length of the CDR3 is 14 residues. CDR3 sequence: CASSLALFEEGYTF. The CDR3 nucleotides read TGTGCCAGCAGCTTGGCCCTCTTCGAGGAGGGCTACACCTTC.

This sequence joins TRBV29-1 and TRBJ1-4; 7 bases align to TRBD1. The CDR3 loop spans 13 amino acids. The germline V gene encodes CDR1 SQVTM and CDR2 ANQGSEA. V lost 7 bases, J lost 5 bases, and 7 bases stayed unmatched. The CDR3 region has the DNA TGCAGCGCTCCGGGACAGAGCAATGAAAAACTGTTTTTT. It encodes CSAPGQSNEKLFF.

V gene TRBV2 combines with J gene TRBJ1-1; perhaps TRBD1 as D (5 bases). Trimming pared 8 bases from V and 6 bases from J, leaving 16 bases between. Germline V gene sequence: CDR1 SNHLY, CDR2 FYNNEI. This CDR3 comprises 13 residues. CDR3 sequence: CASRGWIYAEAFF. For the CDR3, the DNA is TGTGCCAGCCGGGGGTGGATTTACGCTGAAGCTTTCTTT.

The chain combines TRBV5-1 with TRBJ2-7; D perhaps matches TRBD1 (6 bases). CDR1 is SGHRS, CDR2 YFSETQ, per germline. CDR3 length equals 14 residues. V gave up 4 bases and J gave up 3 bases, with 14 bases separating them. The CDR3 here is CASSPQARGYEQYF. The CDR3 DNA follows: TGCGCCAGCAGCCCGCAGGCCAGGGGCTACGAGCAGTACTTC.

The chain is built from TRBV2 and TRBJ2-1; 12 bases map to TRBD2. The V and J ends lost 3 bases and 11 bases, in that order; junction bases with no gene match: 5. The CDR3 has 14 amino acids. In germline, CDR1 is SNHLY, CDR2 FYNNEI. Here the CDR3 DNA reads TGTGCCAGCAGTGATACCGGACTAGCGGGAAAGCAGTTCTTC. Protein sequence: CASSDTGLAGKQFF.

The rearrangement links TRBV21-1 to TRBJ1-5; the table's D call TRBD1 went unverified against the DNA. TRBV21-1 is an annotated pseudogene. The CDR3 extends over 16 amino acids. This CDR3 reads CASSNGTYSTGQPQHF. The CDR3 DNA is TGTGCCAGCAGCAATGGGACATATTCTACCGGTCAGCCCCAGCATTTT.

The CDR3 coding sequence is TGTGCCAGCTCACCCGGGACAGGGGCCACCAATCAGCCCCAGCATTTT. Translating gives CASSPGTGATNQPQHF. This chain links TRBV18 with TRBJ1-5; 10 bases fit TRBD1. Germline V lookup: CDR1 KGHSH, CDR2 LQKENI. Trimming at V came to 3 bases and at J to 3 bases, leaving 5 bases not matched to a gene. This CDR3 is built from 16 residues. Complete variable domain (other parts from reference TRBV18 and TRBJ1-5): NAGVMQNPRHLVRRRGQEARLRCSPMKGHSHVYWYRQLPEEGLKFMVYLQKENIIDESGMPKERFSAEFPKEGPSILRIQQVVRGDSAAYFCASSPGTGATNQPQHFGDGTRLSIL.

The CDR3, as DNA: TGTGCCAGCAGTTTAGCAGGGACAGGGGATTATGGCTACACCTTC. It translates to CASSLAGTGDYGYTF. This chain joins TRBV28 and TRBJ1-2; the match to TRBD1 covers 10 bases. Unmatched junction bases numbered 5, after V lost 2 bases and J lost 5 bases. The germline CDR1 and CDR2 sequences are MDHEN and SYDVKM. The CDR3 covers 15 residues.

This clone was seen a few times. The rearrangement links TRBV5-1 to TRBJ1-6, with 7 bases identical to TRBD1. The J segment lost 10 bases and the V segment lost 1 base, leaving 5 bases of the junction unmatched. Per the germline V gene, CDR1 is SGHRS and CDR2 is YFSETQ. The CDR3 extends over 14 amino acids. CDR3 in DNA: TGCGCCAGCAGCTTGCTAGGGGGCGAATCACCCCTCCACTTT. This translates into CASSLLGGESPLHF.

The chain combines TRBV4-2 with TRBJ2-1; 8 bases are shared with TRBD2. This CDR3 is 14 amino acids long. Trimming took 4 bases from V and 8 from J; bases not matched to a gene: 7. Germline V gene data show CDR1 as LGHNA and CDR2 as YNFKEQ. The CDR3 DNA follows: TGTGCCAGCAGCCTGGGACTAGGGAAATATGAGCAGTTCTTC. Protein sequence: CASSLGLGKYEQFF.

The chain links TRBV6-6 to TRBJ2-5, with D possibly matching TRBD2 (5 bases). This CDR3 has 16 residues. Between the trimmed V and J ends, which lost 2 bases and 0 bases, there was a span of 13 bases. Germline CDR1 and CDR2: MNHNY and SVGAGI (reference sequence). DNA of the CDR3: TGTGCCAGCAGTTACCTCCCCGGGAATTACCAAGAGACCCAGTACTTC. Protein sequence: CASSYLPGNYQETQYF.

The chain recombines TRBV5-4 with TRBJ2-2; TRBD2 agrees at 9 bases. The CDR3 runs to 15 residues. V dropped 0 bases and J dropped 9; count of bases not matched to a gene: 6. Germline CDR1 reads SGHNT; CDR2 reads YYREEE (reference sequence). The CDR3 nucleotides are TGTGCCAGCAGCTTGGGGCTAGCGGGAAGTAGGGAGCTGTTTTTT. It codes for CASSLGLAGSRELFF.

This clone appeared a single time. V is TRBV6-6 and J is TRBJ2-5, with 10 bases identical to TRBD2. This CDR3 has 16 residues. The V segment lost 5 bases and the J segment 0 bases; nucleotides outside the gene matches: 6. The germline CDR1 and CDR2 sequences are MNHNY and SVGAGI (reference sequence). CDR3 in amino acids: CASSKLTSGYQETQYF. In DNA form, the CDR3 reads TGTGCCAGCAGTAAATTGACTAGCGGGTACCAAGAGACCCAGTACTTC.

J is TRBJ1-5 and V is TRBV19; D call uncertain. Germline values: CDR1 LNHDA, CDR2 SQIVND (reference sequence). The CDR3 spans 16 residues. V was cut by 6 bases and J by 0 bases, with 15 bases left in between. For the CDR3, the DNA is TGTGCCAGTAGAGTAATCGGCGGAAATAGCAATCAGCCCCAGCATTTT. Its protein is CASRVIGGNSNQPQHF. Combining the CDR3 with reference TRBV19 and TRBJ1-5 gives the whole variable domain DGGITQSPKYLFRKEGQNVTLSCEQNLNHDAMYWYRQDPGQGLRLIYYSQIVNDFQKGDIAEGYSVSREKKESFPLTVTSAQKNPTAFYLCASRVIGGNSNQPQHFGDGTRLSIL.

The chain is built from TRBV4-1 and TRBJ1-5; 9 nucleotides line up with TRBD1. The CDR3 sequence is 16 residues long. V gave up 1 base and J gave up 4 bases; unmatched junction bases: 5. The V gene's germline CDR1 is MGHRA and CDR2 YSYEKL. CDR3 amino acids: CASSQGTGERNQPQHF. CDR3 coding DNA: TGCGCCAGCAGCCAAGGGACAGGGGAACGGAATCAGCCCCAGCATTTT.

This sequence joins TRBV11-1 and TRBJ2-2; D remains unclear. This CDR3 contains 15 residues. Trimming pared 8 bases from V and 7 bases from J, leaving 20 bases between. In germline, CDR1 is SGHAT, CDR2 FQDESV (reference sequence). The CDR3 nucleotides are TGTGCCAGCGCACAAAACGACAAATCGGACGGGGAGCTGTTTTTT. The encoded protein is CASAQNDKSDGELFF.

The V gene is TRBV9, the J gene TRBJ2-1; 13 nucleotides agree with TRBD2. Per germline, CDR1 SGDLS and CDR2 YYNGEE. This CDR3 region has 15 residues. The ends lost 4 bases at V and 7 bases at J; junction bases unmatched: 5. The CDR3: CASSPRTSGSNEQFF. The DNA of the CDR3 is TGTGCCAGCAGCCCGAGGACTAGCGGGAGTAATGAGCAGTTCTTC.

The rearrangement links TRBV24-1 to TRBJ1-1, with TRBD1 matching 12 bases. CDR3 length equals 15 residues. Germline trimming cut 7 bases from V and 4 bases from J; bases unmatched to any gene: 6. The germline CDR1 and CDR2 sequences are KGHDR and SFDVKD. CDR3 bases: TGTGCCACCAGAGGGACAGGGGGCTGGCGCACTGAAGCTTTCTTT. It translates to CATRGTGGWRTEAFF.